These T cell receptor beta chains were read from a single sample in a study of a mutant IDH1 vaccine in newly diagnosed glioma. Their recognized antigens are unknown. Using immunoSEQ multiplex PCR, the repertoire was profiled, and TCRdb retains in-frame clones only, with some absent. The sample includes 50,000 to 85,000 clones, 84% of them seen just once. The specimen was PBMCs, collected from a glioma patient whose treatment included an IDH1 peptide vaccine. The receptors originated from a man between 18 and 35 years old with glioma. The CDR3 runs from the conserved cysteine through the conserved F or W. A D gene is named only where the DNA matches it firmly. Some rows mark clone size as missing; the rest say once, few, many or name a class of expanded clone.

clone size: .
D gene: .
J gene: TRBJ2-1
V gene: TRBV15
CDR3 DNA: TGTGCCACCAATCCCCCGACAGGGCCGGGGGATGAGCAGTTCTTC
CDR3 protein: CATNPPTGPGDEQFF

clone size: .
D gene: .
J gene: TRBJ1-1
V gene: TRBV4-3
CDR3 DNA: TGCGCCAGCAGCCAAGATCACTTAGTTACCCACACTGAAGCTTTCTTT
CDR3 protein: CASSQDHLVTHTEAFF

clone size: .
D gene: TRBD1
J gene: TRBJ1-4
V gene: TRBV30
CDR3 DNA: TGTGCCTTCCAGGGGGCGCAGGAAAAACTGTTTTTT
CDR3 protein: CAFQGAQEKLFF

clone size: .
D gene: .
J gene: TRBJ2-1
V gene: TRBV7-2
CDR3 DNA: TGTGCCAGCAGTGTCGGGGGGCCCCTCAATGAGCAGTTCTTC
CDR3 protein: CASSVGGPLNEQFF

clone size: .
D gene: .
J gene: TRBJ2-7
V gene: TRBV5-1
CDR3 DNA: TGCGCCAGCAGCGCCGGTCTAGCGAGCTACGAGCAGTACTTC
CDR3 protein: CASSAGLASYEQYF

clone size: .
D gene: .
J gene: TRBJ1-2
V gene: TRBV6-5
CDR3 DNA: TGTGCCAGCAGTTCCCTACCGGGGTTTAACTATGGCTACACCTTC
CDR3 protein: CASSSLPGFNYGYTF

clone size: .
D gene: .
J gene: TRBJ1-1
V gene: TRBV7-2
CDR3 DNA: TGTGCCAGCAGCATAACACAGGGCACCACTGAAGCTTTCTTT
CDR3 protein: CASSITQGTTEAFF

clone size: .
D gene: TRBD2
J gene: TRBJ2-2
V gene: TRBV5-1
CDR3 DNA: TGCGCCAGCAGCTTGCGGGGGGGCCGACATGGACAAAGGCGGGAGCTGTTTTTT
CDR3 protein: CASSLRGGRHGQRRELFF

clone size: many
D gene: TRBD1
J gene: TRBJ2-7
V gene: TRBV2
CDR3 DNA: TGTGCCAGCGGCCGGGACAGTTGGCCTAACGAGCAGTACTTC
CDR3 protein: CASGRDSWPNEQYF

clone size: .
D gene: .
J gene: TRBJ2-2
V gene: TRBV13
CDR3 DNA: TGTGCCAGCAGCCGCCGGGACGCCAACCGGGAGCTGTTTTTT
CDR3 protein: CASSRRDANRELFF

clone size: .
D gene: .
J gene: TRBJ1-5
V gene: TRBV7-8
CDR3 DNA: TGTGCCAGCAGCTTGCAGGGAGGGAATCAGCCCCAGCATTTT
CDR3 protein: CASSLQGGNQPQHF

clone size: .
D gene: .
J gene: TRBJ1-1
V gene: TRBV4-3
CDR3 DNA: TGCGCCAGCAGCCAAGATCTATGGGTCGCGAGCCCGAGCACTGAAGCTTTCTTT
CDR3 protein: CASSQDLWVASPSTEAFF

clone size: .
D gene: TRBD1
J gene: TRBJ2-7
V gene: TRBV11-1
CDR3 DNA: TGTGCCAGCAGCACACAGGGGTTTTCCTACGAGCAGTACTTC
CDR3 protein: CASSTQGFSYEQYF

clone size: .
D gene: .
J gene: TRBJ1-1
V gene: TRBV6-5
CDR3 DNA: TGTGCCAGCAGCCGGAGGGGTCTGAACACTGAAGCTTTCTTT
CDR3 protein: CASSRRGLNTEAFF

clone size: .
D gene: .
J gene: TRBJ1-1
V gene: TRBV27
CDR3 DNA: TGTGCCAGCAGTTCCCCGCAGACAGCGAACACTGAAGCTTTCTTT
CDR3 protein: CASSSPQTANTEAFF

clone size: .
D gene: .
J gene: TRBJ2-2
V gene: TRBV7-9
CDR3 DNA: TGTGCCAGCAGCCTAGGTGGTTGGAACACCGGGGAGCTGTTTTTT
CDR3 protein: CASSLGGWNTGELFF